This is a list of T cell receptor beta chains from one sample in a study of CD8 T cells in Susac syndrome. TCRdb passed the immunoSEQ multiplex PCR reads through MiXCR, listing each CDR3 protein once. The sample comprises around 85,000 distinct CDR3 sequences, roughly 94% of which are singletons, and 0.45% to 0.5% rests with the top ten. Material: CD8+ T cells from PBMCs. These TCRs come from a human donor with Susac syndrome. Both conserved end residues are part of each CDR3. A D gene is named only where the DNA matches it firmly. Size values are once, few and many counts, or a class for expanded clones, and some rows have none.

d_gene,j_gene,v_gene,abundance,CDR3nt,CDR3aa
-,TRBJ2-1,TRBV5-1,-,TGCGCCAGCAGCTCACCGGGCAACCTCGAGGAGCAGTTCTTC,CASSSPGNLEEQFF
-,TRBJ1-1,TRBV20-1,-,TGCAGTGCTTGGGAAAGTAACACTGAAGCTTTCTTT,CSAWESNTEAFF
-,TRBJ1-5,TRBV12-3/TRBV12-4,-,TGTGCCAGCAGTTTACAGGGGAACAATCAGCCCCAGCATTTT,CASSLQGNNQPQHF
-,TRBJ1-1,TRBV3-1,-,TGTGCCAGCAGCCAAAATAGGTACGCTTTCTTT,CASSQNRYAFF
-,TRBJ1-1,TRBV5-1,-,TGCGCCAGCAGCTCCACGGATGGGACTGAAGCTTTCTTT,CASSSTDGTEAFF
-,TRBJ2-5,TRBV20-1,once,TGCAGTGCTCTCACGCCGGGCTACAAAGAGACCCAGTACTTC,CSALTPGYKETQYF
TRBD2,TRBJ2-1,TRBV30,-,TGTGCCTGGTCCTCCAGCGGGAGGGACAATGAGCAGTTCTTC,CAWSSSGRDNEQFF
-,TRBJ2-1,TRBV2,-,TGTGCCAGCAGTGTGGGGGCCTACAATGAGCAGTTCTTC,CASSVGAYNEQFF
-,TRBJ1-2,TRBV20-1,-,TGCAGTGCTGGGGAGACTAACTATGGCTACACCTTC,CSAGETNYGYTF
TRBD1,TRBJ2-7,TRBV20-1,-,TGCAGTGCTAGAGATCGAGGACAGGGTCACGACAAGCAGTACTTC,CSARDRGQGHDKQYF
-,TRBJ2-1,TRBV29-1,-,TGCAGCGTAGGAACAGGGAAGCGGTCCTACAATGAGCAGTTCTTC,CSVGTGKRSYNEQFF
-,TRBJ2-7,TRBV10-3,-,TGTGCCATCAGTGAACCTGGACACGGGCACGAGCAGTACTTC,CAISEPGHGHEQYF
TRBD2,TRBJ2-7,TRBV13,-,TGTGCCAGCAGATCGGGACTAGTTGGGGGTTCCTACGAGCAGTACTTC,CASRSGLVGGSYEQYF
-,TRBJ2-2,TRBV6-2/TRBV6-3,-,TGTGCCAGCAGTAGCAGGGAGACCGGGGAGCTGTTTTTT,CASSSRETGELFF
-,TRBJ2-6,TRBV6-1,-,TGTGCCAGCAGGGAAGGACGCTCTGGGGCCAACGTCCTGACTTTC,CASREGRSGANVLTF
-,TRBJ2-2,TRBV3-1,-,TGTGCCAGCAGCCAAGGGCCAGGCAGAGGGGCCGGGGAGCTGTTTTTT,CASSQGPGRGAGELFF
TRBD1,TRBJ1-5,TRBV19,-,TGTGCCAGTACCCTCGGACAGGGTCCAAATCAGCCCCAGCATTTT,CASTLGQGPNQPQHF
TRBD1,TRBJ2-3,TRBV7-6,-,TGTGCCAGCAGTTCGGACAGGGGCAGCACAGATACGCAGTATTTT,CASSSDRGSTDTQYF
TRBD1,TRBJ2-6,TRBV2,-,TGTGCCACCATACCGGGACAGGGAACGTCTGGGGCCAACGTCCTGACTTTC,CATIPGQGTSGANVLTF
-,TRBJ2-1,TRBV27,once,TGTGCCAGCAGTTTAATGGCGGATTACAATGAGCAGTTCTTC,CASSLMADYNEQFF
-,TRBJ1-4,TRBV30,once,TGTGCCTGGAGTGGGGACAATGAAAAACTGTTTTTT,CAWSGDNEKLFF
-,TRBJ2-2,TRBV29-1,-,TGCAGCGCGGACCCTTCGGACGGGGAGCTGTTTTTT,CSADPSDGELFF
-,TRBJ1-2,TRBV9,-,TGTGCCAGCAGCGGATATATGGACAGTAACTATGGCTACACCTTC,CASSGYMDSNYGYTF
-,TRBJ2-5,TRBV7-9,-,TGTGCCAGCAGCTTAGCGGGAGAAAAGGGTGTTGGAGAGACCCAGTACTTC,CASSLAGEKGVGETQYF
TRBD2,TRBJ2-5,TRBV11-2,-,TGTGCCAGCAGCTTAATCGCCGGGACTAGCGGGAAGGAGACCCAGTACTTC,CASSLIAGTSGKETQYF
TRBD1,TRBJ1-1,TRBV7-9,-,TGTGCCAGCAGCCCCCCGACAGGGCCTGAAGCTTTCTTT,CASSPPTGPEAFF
TRBD2,TRBJ2-1,TRBV29-1,-,TGCAGCGTTGAAGATGGGCCAGCGGGATCATCCTACAATGAGCAGTTCTTC,CSVEDGPAGSSYNEQFF
TRBD1,TRBJ2-7,TRBV30,-,TGTGCCTGGAGGGGACAGTCCAGCTCCTACGAGCAGTACTTC,CAWRGQSSSYEQYF
-,TRBJ2-3,TRBV30,-,TGTGCCTGGAGTGAGGGGTTCACAGATACGCAGTATTTT,CAWSEGFTDTQYF